This TCR beta chain was found in a study of blood T cells in healthy people across ages. General study findings and limits: Measured against age, TCR beta diversity per million T cells decreased in a roughly linear manner.

Sample-barcoded 5' priming and a J-beta primer mix drove a second PCR of about 6 to 12 cycles. Tagging of each cDNA molecule was performed by a template-switch adaptor with 12 random nucleotides. From the 5' RACE reads, TCRdb called clonotypes with MiXCR, one entry per CDR3 protein. The table lists approximately 940,000 distinct CDR3 sequences, around 49% of them singletons. There are 13 residues in the CDR3. CDR1 SNHLY and CDR2 FYNNEI come from the germline V gene. Trimming pared 5 bases from V and 4 bases from J, leaving 11 bases between. A note on this clonotype: As yet, its antigen is unknown.

Sequences were obtained from blood. J is TRBJ1-1 and V is TRBV2, with D unresolved. This clonotype was obtained from a man aged 25 to 45 in good health. The CDR3 DNA reads TGTGCCAGCAGTCAAGGCGGGTTCACTGAAGCTTTCTTT. Protein sequence: CASSQGGFTEAFF. The whole variable domain, filled in from reference TRBV2 and TRBJ1-1, reads EPEVTQTPSHQVTQMGQEVILRCVPISNHLYFYWYRQILGQKVEFLVSFYNNEISEKSEIFDDQFSVERPDGSNFTLKIRSTKLEDSAMYFCASSQGGFTEAFFGQGTRLTVV.